These 18 T cell receptor beta chains share one sample of origin, sequenced in a study of prognosis after radiotherapy for stage I lung cancer. The study amplified the TCR beta CDR3 region from genomic DNA. This amplification was carried out by two rounds of multiplex PCR. The first PCR round targeted every TRBV and TRBJ gene with specific primers. TCRdb analysed the multiplex PCR reads with MiXCR anew, one entry per CDR3 protein. There are 15,000 or so distinct CDR3 sequences in the sample; over 25% occur only once, and approximately 31% lies in the top ten. The source was PBMCs, collected before or after stereotactic body radiation therapy (not recorded which). The origin of the receptors is a donor at least 50 years old with non-small cell lung cancer.

The chain couples TRBV20-1 to TRBJ2-7; the match to TRBD1 covers 7 bases. The CDR3 has 13 amino acids. The germline CDR1 and CDR2 sequences are DFQATT and SNEGSKA (reference sequence). V trimming: 5 bases; J trimming: 5 bases; junction bases outside the gene matches: 9. The CDR3 coding sequence is TGCAGTGCTTCGGGACAGAGGTGGGACGAGCAGTACTTC. This gives the protein CSASGQRWDEQYF.

This clonotype was observed at least ten times. The chain joins TRBV19 to TRBJ2-7, with D possibly TRBD1 on 6 matching bases. Trimming pared 6 bases from V and 6 bases from J, leaving 18 bases between. Germline V gives CDR1 LNHDA, CDR2 SQIVND (reference sequence). This CDR3 spans 14 amino acids. DNA of the CDR3: TGTGCCAGTAGCAAAGAACCGGTCAGGGGCGAGCAGTACTTC. Its translation: CASSKEPVRGEQYF.

The V gene is TRBV7-9, the J gene TRBJ1-1; 8 nucleotides align to TRBD1. The CDR3 contains 17 residues. The V gene end was trimmed by 8 bases and the J gene end by 1 base; junction bases not matched to a gene: 15. Germline CDR1 reads SEHNR; CDR2 reads FQNEAQ (reference sequence). DNA of the CDR3: TGTGCCAGCCGCGGGGGGGGACAGGTGGGAAAGAACACTGAAGCTTTCTTT. Amino acid sequence: CASRGGGQVGKNTEAFF.

This clonotype was counted at least ten times. The chain combines TRBV11-1 with TRBJ2-2; 9 bases fit TRBD2. Trimming took 2 bases from V and 0 from J; bases not matched to a gene: 1. Germline V gene data show CDR1 as SGHAT and CDR2 as FQDESV (reference sequence). The CDR3 runs to 16 residues. CDR3 bases: TGTGCCAGCAGCTTATGGACTAGCGCGAACACCGGGGAGCTGTTTTTT. It codes for CASSLWTSANTGELFF.

Points on this clonotype: At one boundary the junction diverges from the germline segment, which might be a read error. The chain uses TRBV6-2 or TRBV6-3 and TRBJ1-6; tentative D call: TRBD1 (5 bases). Germline assignment: CDR1 MNHEY and CDR2 SVGEGT. The CDR3 runs 13 residues. DNA for the CDR3: TGTGCCAGCAGTGGCTCCCGGGACTCACCCCTCCAATTT. Translating gives CASSGSRDSPLQF.

In regard to this clonotype: The likely explanation is a read error, given a far larger clone one base away. The chain carries TRBV6-9 and TRBJ2-1; 7 bases align to TRBD2. The CDR3 is 18 residues long. Germline V CDR1 and CDR2: MNHGY, SVAAGI. The CDR3 region has the DNA TGTGACAGCAGTTACTCGTCGGGTGGAGCGGGACTGTACAATGAGCAGTTCTTC. Amino acids: CDSSYSSGGAGLYNEQFF.

This clonotype was observed a single time. The junction does not match germline at one end; this may be a read error. V usage is TRBV28 and J usage is TRBJ2-5, with 8 bases aligning to TRBD2. Per germline, CDR1 MDHEN and CDR2 SYDVKM. The CDR3 is 15 amino acids. Here the CDR3 DNA reads TGTGCCAGCAGTGGGCAGGGACTAGAGGAAGAAACCCAGTACTTC. This translates into CASSGQGLEEETQYF.

At least ten counts were recorded for this clonotype. This chain connects TRBV11-1 to TRBJ2-5, with D tentatively TRBD1 or TRBD2 (6 bases each). Trimming removed 3 bases from V and 0 bases from J, with 8 bases in between. Germline V gene sequence: CDR1 SGHAT, CDR2 FQDESV (reference sequence). CDR3 length equals 14 residues. This chain's CDR3 is CASSFGGHQETQYF. The DNA of the CDR3 is TGTGCCAGCAGCTTCGGGGGCCACCAAGAGACCCAGTACTTC.

The chain has TRBV7-3 and TRBJ2-2, with 9 bases that match TRBD2. The CDR3 length is 15 residues. V was pared by 5 bases and J by 2 bases, with 3 bases of the junction left unmatched. CDR1 and CDR2 from the germline V gene are SGHTA and FQGTGA. This CDR3 is CASSRTSVNTGELFF. CDR3 coding DNA: TGTGCCAGCAGCCGGACTAGCGTTAACACCGGGGAGCTGTTTTTT.

This clonotype was observed at least ten times. The genes are TRBV30 and TRBJ2-5; D unresolved. From germline, CDR1 is GTSNPN and CDR2 SVGIG (reference sequence). Trimming cost V 2 bases and J 5 bases, with 6 bases left between them. The CDR3 runs to 11 residues. CDR3 protein: CAWSTAETQYF. CDR3 DNA: TGTGCCTGGAGTACCGCCGAGACCCAGTACTTC. The whole variable domain, filled in from reference TRBV30 and TRBJ2-5, reads SQTIHQWPATLVQPVGSPLSLECTVEGTSNPNLYWYRQAAGRGLQLLFYSVGIGQISSEVPQNLSASRPQDRQFILSSKKLLLSDSGFYLCAWSTAETQYFGPGTRLLVL.

At least ten counts were recorded for this clonotype. V gene TRBV2 combines with J gene TRBJ2-5; D remains ambiguous. Germline V gives CDR1 SNHLY, CDR2 FYNNEI. V dropped 3 bases and J dropped 5 bases, with 7 bases sitting between them. CDR3 length: 12 amino acids. CDR3 in amino acids: CASSEVGETQYF. In DNA, the CDR3 is TGTGCCAGCAGTGAGGTGGGGGAGACCCAGTACTTC. Filled out from reference TRBV2 and TRBJ2-5, the complete variable domain reads EPEVTQTPSHQVTQMGQEVILRCVPISNHLYFYWYRQILGQKVEFLVSFYNNEISEKSEIFDDQFSVERPDGSNFTLKIRSTKLEDSAMYFCASSEVGETQYFGPGTRLLVL.

This rearrangement joins TRBV6-2 or TRBV6-3 to TRBJ2-7; 7 bases are shared with TRBD1. The CDR3 sequence is 15 residues long. The germline CDR1 and CDR2 sequences are MNHEY and SVGEGT. V shed 5 bases and J 4 bases; nucleotides not matched to a gene: 11. Here the CDR3 reads CASSEPRRGRYEQYF. Here the CDR3 DNA reads TGTGCCAGCAGTGAACCCCGAAGGGGGCGGTACGAGCAGTACTTC.

This clonotype occurred many times. The CDR3 sequence is CATKGLNYGYTF. As DNA, the CDR3 is TGTGCCACCAAAGGTCTTAACTATGGCTACACCTTC. The J gene is TRBJ1-2, the V gene TRBV6-2 or TRBV6-3; unclear D gene. V was clipped by 10 bases and J by 1 base, with 10 bases between them. Germline assignment: CDR1 MNHEY and CDR2 SVGEGT. This CDR3 is built from 12 residues.

With respect to this clonotype: One end of the junction does not line up with germline, which may come from a read error. The gene calls are TRBV6-2 or TRBV6-3 and TRBJ1-1, with 7 bases matching TRBD1. The CDR3 sequence is 15 residues long. Germline assignment: CDR1 MNHEY and CDR2 SVGEGT. CDR3 nucleotides: TGTGCCAGAAGTCGATCGACAGGGTCGAACACTGAAGATTTCTTT. Translating it yields CARSRSTGSNTEDFF.

This clonotype was picked up many times. This chain links TRBV27 with TRBJ2-6; the D is unclear. Germline CDR1 MNHEY, CDR2 SMNVEV (reference sequence). CDR3 length equals 13 residues. V was shortened by 0 bases and J by 4 bases, with 1 base between the two germline ends. The CDR3 is CASSLSGANVLTF. DNA of the CDR3: TGTGCCAGCAGTTTATCCGGGGCCAACGTCCTGACTTTC. Supplemented by reference TRBV27 and TRBJ2-6, the full variable domain reads EAQVTQNPRYLITVTGKKLTVTCSQNMNHEYMSWYRQDPGLGLRQIYYSMNVEVTDKGDVPEGYKVSRKEKRNFPLILESPSPNQTSLYFCASSLSGANVLTFGAGSRLTVL.

This clonotype showed up many times. The chain employs TRBV28 and TRBJ2-5, with TRBD2 as a possible D gene (6 bases). Germline V gene lookup returns CDR1 MDHEN and CDR2 SYDVKM. V shed 5 bases and J shed 1 base, with 17 bases lying between them. The CDR3 spans 16 residues. As DNA, the CDR3 is TGTGCCAGCAGTCCCGGAGGGCAGGGCGGCCAAGAGACCCAGTACTTC. Protein: CASSPGGQGGQETQYF.

This clonotype was seen ten or more times. The chain carries TRBV5-1 and TRBJ2-3, with TRBD2 as a possible D gene (6 bases). Germline assignment: CDR1 SGHRS and CDR2 YFSETQ. Trimming took 2 bases from V and 1 from J, leaving 14 bases between them. The CDR3 is 16 amino acids. The CDR3, as DNA: TGCGCCAGCAGCTTTGGGGGGAGGATCGGCACAGATACGCAGTATTTT. Translated, it gives CASSFGGRIGTDTQYF.

This clonotype was counted at least ten times. This rearrangement joins TRBV2 to TRBJ2-3; D is unclear. Trimming left V 6 bases short and J 11 bases short, with 15 bases between. Germline V lookup: CDR1 SNHLY, CDR2 FYNNEI. The CDR3 is made up of 12 amino acids. DNA for the CDR3: TGTGCCAGCAGGCCGTACTATTCGGGGCAGTATTTT. Protein: CASRPYYSGQYF. Variable domain in full (rest from reference TRBV2 and TRBJ2-3): EPEVTQTPSHQVTQMGQEVILRCVPISNHLYFYWYRQILGQKVEFLVSFYNNEISEKSEIFDDQFSVERPDGSNFTLKIRSTKLEDSAMYFCASRPYYSGQYFGPGTRLTVL.